The rows below give T cell receptor beta chains drawn from one sample of a study of CD8 T cells in ankylosing spondylitis. TCRdb fed the 5' RACE reads into MiXCR, producing one record per CDR3 protein. The sample holds 400,000 to 450,000 distinct CDR3 sequences, about a sixth seen once. The sample consisted of blood, either unsorted or a sorted T cell fraction (not recorded which). The receptors originated from a male donor with ankylosing spondylitis. Each CDR3 is given with its conserved first and last residue. Each record gives: J gene, V gene, clone size, CDR3 protein. The size field is filled for only some rows; it gives once, few, many or a size class.

j_call: TRBJ2-7
v_call: TRBV14
clone_size: -
cdr3_aa: CASSQTTYEQYF

j_call: TRBJ2-5
v_call: TRBV7-2
clone_size: -
cdr3_aa: CASSLSVWRLAGVSETQYF

j_call: TRBJ2-2
v_call: TRBV5-1
clone_size: -
cdr3_aa: CASSAGQANTGELFF

j_call: TRBJ2-3
v_call: TRBV12-3/TRBV12-4
clone_size: -
cdr3_aa: CASSLQGALGTDTQYF

j_call: TRBJ2-4
v_call: TRBV27
clone_size: once
cdr3_aa: CASSLTGRDIQYF

j_call: TRBJ2-5
v_call: TRBV12-3/TRBV12-4
clone_size: -
cdr3_aa: CASSLPGAVTQYF

j_call: TRBJ2-3
v_call: TRBV7-2
clone_size: few
cdr3_aa: CASSLNRAGGSDTQYF

j_call: TRBJ1-1
v_call: TRBV5-1
clone_size: -
cdr3_aa: CASSLLTGINTEAFF

j_call: TRBJ2-7
v_call: TRBV7-2
clone_size: -
cdr3_aa: CACQRGPGEYEQYF

j_call: TRBJ1-5
v_call: TRBV6-5
clone_size: -
cdr3_aa: CASSYSKATGNQPQHF

j_call: TRBJ2-3
v_call: TRBV4-1
clone_size: -
cdr3_aa: CASSTFVGAQTDTQYF

j_call: TRBJ2-5
v_call: TRBV29-1
clone_size: few
cdr3_aa: CSVEEAQPQETQYF

j_call: TRBJ1-3
v_call: TRBV27
clone_size: -
cdr3_aa: CASSLNGGSGNTIYF

j_call: TRBJ1-2
v_call: TRBV29-1
clone_size: -
cdr3_aa: CSVERAGNGYTF

j_call: TRBJ2-3
v_call: TRBV11-1
clone_size: -
cdr3_aa: CASSSWGKDTQYF

j_call: TRBJ2-6
v_call: TRBV3-1
clone_size: many
cdr3_aa: CASSLVTGGKGSGANVLTF

j_call: TRBJ2-1
v_call: TRBV20-1
clone_size: few
cdr3_aa: CSAMDHSDEQFF

j_call: TRBJ2-7
v_call: TRBV15
clone_size: -
cdr3_aa: CATSRVAGVGEQYF

j_call: TRBJ2-5
v_call: TRBV15
clone_size: many
cdr3_aa: CATSSGKTGGRETQYF

j_call: TRBJ2-7
v_call: TRBV18
clone_size: -
cdr3_aa: CASSLRGDYEQYF

j_call: TRBJ2-7
v_call: TRBV20-1
clone_size: many
cdr3_aa: CSAREGTRGEQYF

j_call: TRBJ2-3
v_call: TRBV12-3/TRBV12-4
clone_size: many
cdr3_aa: CASIAGQGTDTQYF